The text below deals with one T cell receptor beta chain. In the original processing: How many nucleated cells were present was estimated from reference gene primer amplification. Only in-frame clones appear in the TCRdb table, and some are missing; sequencing was by immunoSEQ multiplex PCR. Clonal size and the V and J genes are those of that table, whereas D and trimming came from the DNA. The sample consists of under 200,000 clones, about four fifths of them appearing once. The data were obtained in a study of blood T cell repertoires in COVID-19. Background on the study: PBMCs, B-cell-depleted T cells, or T cells were the source of the cDNA or gDNA that made up the material.

The CDR3 spans 15 residues. The germline CDR1 and CDR2 sequences are LNHDA and SQIVND (reference sequence). V lost 9 bases and J 3 bases, leaving 19 bases between the germline ends. The chain combines TRBV19 with TRBJ2-3, with a tentative D call TRBD1 (6 bases). Sequenced: peripheral blood. This TCR was sampled from a man aged 70-80 years with active or convalescent COVID-19. The CDR3 spells CASSKNRVPTDTQYF. As DNA, the CDR3 is TGTGCCAGCAGCAAAAACAGGGTCCCGACAGATACGCAGTATTTT.